The rows below give T cell receptor beta chains drawn from one sample of a study of T cell repertoires in cytomegalovirus infection. In TCRdb, the reads were re-called with MiXCR into one record per CDR3 protein. The sample lists roughly 230,000 distinct CDR3 sequences, about 18% occurring once. The sample taken for sequencing was CD8+ T cells from PBMCs. Every receptor here comes from a human donor in good health (CMV status not recorded). Some clones in this sample may be carry-over from other donors' samples. Both conserved end residues are part of each CDR3. The D gene is left open where the match is weak. Size values are once, few and many counts, or a class for expanded clones, and some rows have none.

d_gene,abundance,j_gene,len,v_gene,CDR3aa,CDR3nt
TRBD1,many,TRBJ1-4,19,TRBV7-9,CASSSLFGQGERWEEKLFF,TGTGCCAGCAGCTCACTCTTCGGACAGGGAGAGCGATGGGAGGAAAAACTGTTTTTT
-,-,TRBJ1-2,16,TRBV20-1,CSARDKSSASPVGYTF,TGCAGTGCTAGAGATAAATCTTCGGCCAGTCCCGTGGGCTACACCTTC
TRBD2,-,TRBJ2-5,15,TRBV12-5,CASGFTSGGQETQYF,TGTGCTAGTGGTTTCACGTCGGGGGGCCAAGAGACCCAGTACTTC
TRBD1,many,TRBJ1-5,14,TRBV27,CASSPGQGLPPQHF,TGTGCCAGCAGTCCGGGACAGGGCCTCCCGCCCCAGCATTTT
TRBD1,-,TRBJ1-2,15,TRBV4-1,CASSQSQGALNGYTF,TGCGCCAGCAGCCAATCACAGGGGGCTCTGAATGGCTACACCTTC
-,many,TRBJ2-5,15,TRBV4-1,CASSQTTGPQETQYF,TGCGCCAGCAGCCAAACCACAGGGCCCCAAGAGACCCAGTACTTC
TRBD2,few,TRBJ2-5,15,TRBV12-3/TRBV12-4,CASSLGLAGKETQYF,TGTGCCAGCAGTTTGGGACTAGCGGGGAAAGAGACCCAGTACTTC
TRBD1,-,TRBJ2-5,15,TRBV19,CASSGGQRFQETQYF,TGTGCCAGTAGTGGGGGACAGAGATTCCAAGAGACCCAGTACTTC
-,-,TRBJ2-3,16,TRBV7-9,CASSLPGQPGTDTQYF,TGTGCCAGCTCCCTACCGGGGCAGCCAGGCACAGATACGCAGTATTTT
-,-,TRBJ2-1,13,TRBV5-4,CASSLEQYNEQFF,TGTGCCAGCAGCTTGGAGCAGTACAATGAGCAGTTCTTC
TRBD2,many,TRBJ2-1,15,TRBV6-5,CASRRGSGPNSEQFF,TGTGCCAGCAGGCGGGGGAGCGGCCCCAATAGTGAGCAGTTCTTC
TRBD1,-,TRBJ2-1,14,TRBV28,CASSSRTGGDEQFF,TGTGCCAGCAGCTCCCGGACAGGGGGCGATGAGCAGTTCTTC
-,-,TRBJ1-6,14,TRBV12-3/TRBV12-4,CASSSTLSNSPLHF,TGTGCCAGCAGTTCAACGCTGAGTAATTCACCCCTCCACTTT
-,-,TRBJ2-2,14,TRBV20-1,CSARDSTNTGELFF,TGCAGTGCTAGAGATAGCACGAACACCGGGGAGCTGTTTTTT
-,-,TRBJ2-7,13,TRBV5-6,CASSSPPGTEQYF,TGTGCCAGCAGCTCCCCCCCGGGCACCGAGCAGTACTTC
TRBD2,-,TRBJ2-5,16,TRBV7-6,CAHPWARAGDQETQYF,TGTGCTCACCCCTGGGCAAGAGCGGGGGATCAAGAGACCCAGTACTTC
-,many,TRBJ1-1,14,TRBV6-2/TRBV6-3,CASSWRGMNTEAFF,TGTGCCAGCAGTTGGAGGGGGATGAACACTGAAGCTTTCTTT
TRBD1,many,TRBJ1-2,16,TRBV7-9,CASSLVGQGARNGYTF,TGTGCCAGCAGCTTAGTGGGACAGGGGGCGCGGAATGGCTACACCTTC
TRBD1,many,TRBJ1-1,14,TRBV6-5,CASSYSQGGNEAFF,TGTGCCAGCAGTTACTCGCAGGGGGGGAATGAAGCTTTCTTT